These T cell receptor beta chains were read from a single sample in a study of T cell responses to AZD1222 COVID-19 vaccine. Method: immunoSEQ multiplex PCR; TCRdb's copy keeps in-frame clones and lacks some. The sample includes some 98,000 clones, 88% seen only once; the top ten take approximately 15%. Sample: peripheral blood, taken 28 days after the second AZD1222 dose. The receptors were sampled from an adult who received the AZD1222 COVID-19 vaccine. Each CDR3 is given with its conserved first and last residue. The D gene is left open where the match is weak. Clone size is not always given. Where it is, it says once, few, many or a class for expanded clones.

J: TRBJ2-1
size: .
V: TRBV20-1
length: 11
D: TRBD2
DNA: TGCAGTGCACTAGCGGCGAGCGAGCAGTTCTTC
CDR3: CSALAASEQFF

J: TRBJ1-5
size: .
V: TRBV6-5
length: 14
D: TRBD1
DNA: TGTGCCAGCAGACCCGGGACAGGGGACCAGCCCCAGCATTTT
CDR3: CASRPGTGDQPQHF

J: TRBJ2-5
size: .
V: TRBV10-3
length: 17
D: .
DNA: TGTGCCATCAGTGAGTCGTTGATGTTAGCGGAGGCGGTGACCCAGTACTTC
CDR3: CAISESLMLAEAVTQYF

J: TRBJ1-2
size: .
V: TRBV6-5
length: 15
D: .
DNA: TGTGCCAGCAGTTACTCGGCCAAATCTAACTATGGCTACACCTTC
CDR3: CASSYSAKSNYGYTF

J: TRBJ2-2
size: .
V: TRBV6-5
length: 13
D: .
DNA: TGTGCCAGCAGTTACCGGTGGGAGGAGGAGCTGTTTTTT
CDR3: CASSYRWEEELFF

J: TRBJ1-2
size: .
V: TRBV6-5
length: 15
D: .
DNA: TGTGCCAGCAGCCCGACCCGGGACACCCCGTATGGCTACACCTTC
CDR3: CASSPTRDTPYGYTF

J: TRBJ2-3
size: .
V: TRBV6-4
length: 16
D: TRBD1
DNA: TGTGCCAGCAGTATAGACTGGGCAGGGGGAACAGATACGCAGTATTTT
CDR3: CASSIDWAGGTDTQYF

J: TRBJ2-7
size: .
V: TRBV5-6
length: 13
D: TRBD2
DNA: TGTGCCAGCAGGCCAGCGGGGGTGTACGAGCAGTACTTC
CDR3: CASRPAGVYEQYF

J: TRBJ2-3
size: once
V: TRBV7-9
length: 13
D: .
DNA: TGTGCCAGCAGCTTCGAAGGGGGGGATACGCAGTATTTT
CDR3: CASSFEGGDTQYF

J: TRBJ2-1
size: .
V: TRBV29-1
length: 14
D: TRBD2
DNA: TGCAGCGCAACTGGACTAGCGGGAATAACTGAGCAGTTCTTC
CDR3: CSATGLAGITEQFF

J: TRBJ2-2
size: .
V: TRBV30
length: 17
D: TRBD2
DNA: TGTGCCTGGAGAGGGACTAGCCTGGGGGCGAGCACCGGGGAGCTGTTTTTT
CDR3: CAWRGTSLGASTGELFF

J: TRBJ1-6
size: .
V: TRBV6-5
length: 15
D: TRBD1
DNA: TGTGCCAGCAGTCAGGGACAGGGGGCGGTTTCACCCCTCCACTTT
CDR3: CASSQGQGAVSPLHF

J: TRBJ1-1
size: .
V: TRBV25-1
length: 15
D: .
DNA: TGTGCCAGCAGTGCACGGGCAGGGTTTAACACTGAAGCTTTCTTT
CDR3: CASSARAGFNTEAFF

J: TRBJ1-5
size: .
V: TRBV7-6
length: 14
D: .
DNA: TGTGCCAGCAGCCGGACAGTGGGCAATCAGCCCCAGCATTTT
CDR3: CASSRTVGNQPQHF